The source of this T cell receptor (beta chain) is a study of blood T cell repertoires in COVID-19. Across the study: The United States, Italy and Spain were the sources of the acute and convalescent COVID-19 samples. PBMCs, B-cell-depleted T cells, or T cells were the source of the cDNA or gDNA that made up the material.

This clone was seen a few times. V lost 6 bases, J lost 5 bases, and 7 bases stayed unmatched. The germline CDR1 and CDR2 sequences are MNHNY and SVGAGI (reference sequence). This CDR3 is built from 14 residues. Assay: immunoSEQ multiplex PCR; the TCRdb copy retains only in-frame clones and omits some. Among a few hundred thousand clones listed, around four fifths were seen once. Patients at the Seattle site were enrolled during active infection and followed longitudinally. The TCR originated in a woman older than 75 with COVID-19, enrolled during active disease. The chain joins TRBV6-6 to TRBJ1-5; TRBD1 matches 7 bases. Source material: peripheral blood. The CDR3 sequence is CASRLTGVDQPQHF. In nucleotides, the CDR3 is TGTGCCAGCAGGCTTACAGGGGTAGATCAGCCCCAGCATTTT.